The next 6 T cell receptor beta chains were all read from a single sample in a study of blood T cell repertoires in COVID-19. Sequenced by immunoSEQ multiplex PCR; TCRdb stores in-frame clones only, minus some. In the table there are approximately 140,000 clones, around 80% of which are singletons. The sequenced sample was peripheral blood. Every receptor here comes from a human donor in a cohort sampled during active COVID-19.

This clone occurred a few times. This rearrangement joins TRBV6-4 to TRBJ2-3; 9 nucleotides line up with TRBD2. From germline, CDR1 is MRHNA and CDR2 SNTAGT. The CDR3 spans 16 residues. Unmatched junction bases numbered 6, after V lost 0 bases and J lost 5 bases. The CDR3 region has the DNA TGTGCCAGCAGTGACTCAGCGGGGGGAGCGGGAGATACGCAGTATTTT. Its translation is CASSDSAGGAGDTQYF.

The CDR3 DNA is TGTGCCAGCAGCTTGGAACAGTTCGATGGCTACACCTTC. Translation: CASSLEQFDGYTF. The rearrangement links TRBV5-4 to TRBJ1-2; D call uncertain. Germline V gene sequence: CDR1 SGHNT, CDR2 YYREEE (reference sequence). V was trimmed by 0 bases and J by 6 bases, leaving 9 bases between them. The CDR3 contains 13 residues.

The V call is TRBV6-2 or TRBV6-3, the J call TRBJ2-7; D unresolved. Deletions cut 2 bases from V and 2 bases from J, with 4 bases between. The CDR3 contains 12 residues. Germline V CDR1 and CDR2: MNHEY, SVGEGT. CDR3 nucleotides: TGTGCCAGCAGTTACGGCACCTACGAGCAGTACTTC. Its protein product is CASSYGTYEQYF.

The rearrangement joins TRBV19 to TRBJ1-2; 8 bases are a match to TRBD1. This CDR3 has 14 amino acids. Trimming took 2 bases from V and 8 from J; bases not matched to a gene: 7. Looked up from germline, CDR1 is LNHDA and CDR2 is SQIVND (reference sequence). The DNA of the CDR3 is TGTGCCAGTAGTATACCGGACAGGGTGAACGGCTACACCTTC. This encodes CASSIPDRVNGYTF.

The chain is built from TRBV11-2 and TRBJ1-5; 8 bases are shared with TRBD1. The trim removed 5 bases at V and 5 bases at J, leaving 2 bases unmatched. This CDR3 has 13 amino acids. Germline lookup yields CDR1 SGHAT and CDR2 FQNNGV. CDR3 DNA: TGTGCCAGCAGCGCGGACAGGGATCAGCCCCAGCATTTT. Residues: CASSADRDQPQHF.

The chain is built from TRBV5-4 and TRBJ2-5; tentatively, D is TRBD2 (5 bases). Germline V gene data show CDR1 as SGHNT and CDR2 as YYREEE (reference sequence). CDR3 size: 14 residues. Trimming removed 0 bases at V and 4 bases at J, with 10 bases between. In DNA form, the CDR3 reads TGTGCCAGCAGCTTGGATCGGGGATCAGAGACCCAGTACTTC. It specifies CASSLDRGSETQYF. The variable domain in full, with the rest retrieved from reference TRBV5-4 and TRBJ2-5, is ETGVTQSPTHLIKTRGQQVTLRCSSQSGHNTVSWYQQALGQGPQFIFQYYREEENGRGNFPPRFSGLQFPNYSSELNVNALELDDSALYLCASSLDRGSETQYFGPGTRLLVL.